This TCR beta chain was captured by sequencing in a study of identifying expanded T cells in peripheral blood. General study findings and limits: Approximately two-week clone count variance significantly increased as total template count grew.

To note about this clone: The antigen is not known.

This table comes from immunoSEQ multiplex PCR, and its TCRdb copy is limited to in-frame clones, with some not included. The sample records approximately 85,000 clones, roughly 91% being singletons. Collection occurred without any documented infections or immune events in donors. Per germline, CDR1 MNHEY and CDR2 SVGAGI. The CDR3 sequence is 13 residues long. The V and J ends lost 8 bases and 1 base respectively, with 10 bases between them. The chain employs TRBV6-5 and TRBJ2-3; D gene uncertain. The clonotype was recovered from a person aged 18 to 70 in good health. The sequencing input was blood. The chain's CDR3 is CASGWAGTDTQYF. The CDR3 DNA reads as TGTGCCAGCGGTTGGGCTGGCACAGATACGCAGTATTTT.